This TCR beta chain derives from a study of blood T cell repertoires in COVID-19. Study summary: The study drew acute and convalescent COVID-19 samples from the United States, Italy and Spain. T cells, B-cell-depleted T cells, or PBMCs supplied cDNA or gDNA.

Authors' processing steps: By means of reference gene primer amplification, nucleated cell counts were estimated. Some clones are missing from TCRdb's copy, which holds only in-frame ones; the method was immunoSEQ multiplex PCR. The V and J calls and clone size are taken from that table; D and trimming were inferred from the DNA. Of 150,000 to 200,000 clones listed, 81% are singletons. Sequencing used peripheral blood. This receptor was obtained from a man between 60 and 75 years old with active or convalescent COVID-19.

The CDR3 protein is CASSGQGAGNTIYF. The CDR3 nucleotides are TGTGCCAGCAGTGGACAGGGGGCTGGAAACACCATATATTTT. The V gene is TRBV25-1, the J gene TRBJ1-3; 9 positions match TRBD1. The junction had 0 bases not matched to a gene; V was cut back by 4 bases and J by 2 bases. The CDR3 is 14 residues long. Germline-derived CDR1 and CDR2 are MGHDK and SYGVNS.